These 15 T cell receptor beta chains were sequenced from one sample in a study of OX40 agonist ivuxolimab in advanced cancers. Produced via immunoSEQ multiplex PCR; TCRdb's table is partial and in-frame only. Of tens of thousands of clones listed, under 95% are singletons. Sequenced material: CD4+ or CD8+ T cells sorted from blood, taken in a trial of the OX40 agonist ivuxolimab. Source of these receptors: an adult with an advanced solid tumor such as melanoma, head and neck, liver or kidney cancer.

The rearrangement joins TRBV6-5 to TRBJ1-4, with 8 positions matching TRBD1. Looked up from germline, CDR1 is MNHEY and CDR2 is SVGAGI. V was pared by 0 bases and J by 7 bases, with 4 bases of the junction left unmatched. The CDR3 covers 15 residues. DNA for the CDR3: TGTGCCAGCAGTTACTCGACAGGGGCGGCTGAAAAACTGTTTTTT. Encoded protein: CASSYSTGAAEKLFF.

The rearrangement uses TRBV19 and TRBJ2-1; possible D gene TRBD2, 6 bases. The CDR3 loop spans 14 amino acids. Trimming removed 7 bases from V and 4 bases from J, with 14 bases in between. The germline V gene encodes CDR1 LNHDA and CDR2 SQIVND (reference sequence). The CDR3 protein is CASMEGFAYNEQFF. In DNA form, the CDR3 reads TGTGCCAGTATGGAGGGCTTCGCGTACAATGAGCAGTTCTTC.

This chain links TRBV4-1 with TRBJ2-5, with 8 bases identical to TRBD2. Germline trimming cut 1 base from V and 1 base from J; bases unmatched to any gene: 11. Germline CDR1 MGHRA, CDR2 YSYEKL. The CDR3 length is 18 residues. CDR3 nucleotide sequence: TGCGCCAGCAGCCAAGTGATAGCGGGGATAGATTCCCAAGAGACCCAGTACTTC. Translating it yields CASSQVIAGIDSQETQYF.

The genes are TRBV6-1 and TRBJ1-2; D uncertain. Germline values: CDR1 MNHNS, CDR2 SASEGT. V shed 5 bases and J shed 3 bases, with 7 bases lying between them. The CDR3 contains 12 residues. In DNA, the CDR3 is TGTGCCAGCAGTCCCGATTACTATGGCTACACCTTC. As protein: CASSPDYYGYTF.

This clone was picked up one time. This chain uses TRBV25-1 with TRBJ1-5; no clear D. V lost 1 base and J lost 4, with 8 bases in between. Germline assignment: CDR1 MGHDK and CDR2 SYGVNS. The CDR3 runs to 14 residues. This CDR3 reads CASSEWEENQPQHF. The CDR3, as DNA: TGTGCCAGCAGTGAATGGGAAGAGAATCAGCCCCAGCATTTT. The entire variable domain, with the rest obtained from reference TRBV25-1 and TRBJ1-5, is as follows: EADIYQTPRYLVIGTGKKITLECSQTMGHDKMYWYQQDPGMELHLIHYSYGVNSTEKGDLSSESTVSRIRTEHFPLTLESARPSHTSQYLCASSEWEENQPQHFGDGTRLSIL.

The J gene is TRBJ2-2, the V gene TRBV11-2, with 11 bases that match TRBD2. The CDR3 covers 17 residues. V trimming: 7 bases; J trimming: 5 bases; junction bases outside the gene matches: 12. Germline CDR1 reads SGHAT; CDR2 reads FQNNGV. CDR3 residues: CASTSGGSMAWTGELFF. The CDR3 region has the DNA TGTGCCAGCACTAGCGGGGGGTCGATGGCATGGACCGGGGAGCTGTTTTTT.

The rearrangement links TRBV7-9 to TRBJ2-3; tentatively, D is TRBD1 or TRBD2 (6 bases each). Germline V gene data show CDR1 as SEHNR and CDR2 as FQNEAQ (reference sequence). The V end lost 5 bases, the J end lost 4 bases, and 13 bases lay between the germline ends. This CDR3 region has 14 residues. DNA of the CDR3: TGTGCCAGCAGCCAAGGGGGGTTTGCAGATACGCAGTATTTT. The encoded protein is CASSQGGFADTQYF.

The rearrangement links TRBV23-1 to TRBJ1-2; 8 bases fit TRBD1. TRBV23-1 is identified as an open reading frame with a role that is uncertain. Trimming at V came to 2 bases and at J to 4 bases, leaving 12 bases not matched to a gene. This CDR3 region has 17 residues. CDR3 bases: TGCGCCAGCAGTCAACCCCGGACAGGGCTTCTCTTCTATGGCTACACCTTC. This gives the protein CASSQPRTGLLFYGYTF.

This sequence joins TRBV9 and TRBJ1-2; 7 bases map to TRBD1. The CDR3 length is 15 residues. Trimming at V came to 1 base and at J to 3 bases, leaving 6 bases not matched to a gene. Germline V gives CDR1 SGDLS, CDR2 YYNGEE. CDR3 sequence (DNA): TGTGCCAGCAGCGTAAGAGACAGGGTCGACTATGGCTACACCTTC. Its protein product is CASSVRDRVDYGYTF.

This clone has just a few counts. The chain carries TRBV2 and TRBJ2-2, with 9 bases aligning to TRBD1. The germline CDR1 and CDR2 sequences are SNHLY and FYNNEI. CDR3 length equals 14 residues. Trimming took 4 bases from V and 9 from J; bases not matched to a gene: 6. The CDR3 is CASSGDRVFRELFF. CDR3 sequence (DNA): TGTGCCAGCAGTGGGGACAGGGTTTTTCGGGAGCTGTTTTTT.

The chain's CDR3 is CASSLGEVRDYEQYF. The CDR3 DNA is TGTGCCAGCAGCTTAGGAGAGGTCAGGGACTACGAGCAGTACTTC. This chain connects TRBV13 to TRBJ2-7, with a tentative D call TRBD1 (5 bases). This CDR3 has 15 amino acids. Trimming cost V 0 bases and J 3 bases, with 12 bases left between them. Germline-derived CDR1 and CDR2 are PRHDT and FYEKMQ (reference sequence).

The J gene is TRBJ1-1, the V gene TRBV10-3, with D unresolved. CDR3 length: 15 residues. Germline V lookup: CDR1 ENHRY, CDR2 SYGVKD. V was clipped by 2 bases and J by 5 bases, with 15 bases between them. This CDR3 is CAISEPTGGWTEAFF. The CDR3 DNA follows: TGTGCCATCAGTGAGCCCACGGGTGGATGGACTGAAGCTTTCTTT.

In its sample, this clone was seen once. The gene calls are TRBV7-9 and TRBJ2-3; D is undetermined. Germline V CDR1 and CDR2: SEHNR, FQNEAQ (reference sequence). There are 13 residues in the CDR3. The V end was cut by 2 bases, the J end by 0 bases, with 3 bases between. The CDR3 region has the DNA TGTGCCAGCAGCTTACAAAGCACAGATACGCAGTATTTT. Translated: CASSLQSTDTQYF.

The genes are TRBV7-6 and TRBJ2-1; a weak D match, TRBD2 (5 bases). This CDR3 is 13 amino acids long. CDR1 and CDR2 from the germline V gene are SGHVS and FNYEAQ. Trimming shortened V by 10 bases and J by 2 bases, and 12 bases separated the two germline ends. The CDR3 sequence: CATEGSPYNEQFF. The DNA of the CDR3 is TGTGCCACCGAAGGGAGCCCCTACAATGAGCAGTTCTTC.

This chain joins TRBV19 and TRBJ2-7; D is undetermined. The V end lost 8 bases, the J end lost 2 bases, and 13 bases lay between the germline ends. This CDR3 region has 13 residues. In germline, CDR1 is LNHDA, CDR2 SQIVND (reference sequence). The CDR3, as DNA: TGTGCCAGTGGGCCGGGCGGAACCTACGAGCAGTACTTC. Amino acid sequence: CASGPGGTYEQYF.